The 27 T cell receptor beta chains below all came from one sample that was sequenced in a study of blood T cell repertoires in COVID-19. The method was immunoSEQ multiplex PCR; TCRdb's version includes in-frame clones alone and lacks a portion of them. The profile shows around 130,000 clones, just over 75% of them singletons. The sample consisted of peripheral blood. These receptors all stem from a human donor in a cohort sampled during active COVID-19.

The gene calls are TRBV19 and TRBJ2-7; possible D gene TRBD2, 5 bases. From germline, CDR1 is LNHDA and CDR2 SQIVND (reference sequence). The length of the CDR3 is 17 residues. The V end lost 3 bases, the J end lost 6 bases, and 24 bases lay between the germline ends. The CDR3 spells CASSIAGRSPVGSEQYF. The CDR3 DNA reads TGTGCCAGTAGTATCGCGGGCCGGTCCCCCGTCGGTAGCGAGCAGTACTTC.

This chain uses TRBV2 with TRBJ2-7; unclear D gene. Trimming stripped 5 bases from V and 1 base from J, with 9 bases between. CDR1 and CDR2 from the germline V gene are SNHLY and FYNNEI. CDR3 length: 13 residues. As DNA, the CDR3 is TGTGCCAGCAGTCACGACACATCCTACGAGCAGTACTTC. This translates into CASSHDTSYEQYF. The whole variable domain, remainder taken from reference TRBV2 and TRBJ2-7, is EPEVTQTPSHQVTQMGQEVILRCVPISNHLYFYWYRQILGQKVEFLVSFYNNEISEKSEIFDDQFSVERPDGSNFTLKIRSTKLEDSAMYFCASSHDTSYEQYFGPGTRLTVT.

V and J are TRBV30 and TRBJ1-1; D unclear. In germline, CDR1 is GTSNPN, CDR2 SVGIG (reference sequence). The V and J ends lost 1 base and 1 base respectively, with 7 bases between them. The CDR3 covers 13 residues. For the CDR3, the DNA is TGTGCCTGGAGTGCGACGGGGAACACTGAAGCTTTCTTT. It codes for CAWSATGNTEAFF.

In this sample, this clone turned up once. The V and J genes are TRBV29-1 and TRBJ1-4; D may be TRBD1 (6 bases). The CDR3 contains 12 residues. From germline, CDR1 is SQVTM and CDR2 ANQGSEA. Trimming cost V 6 bases and J 8 bases, with 13 bases left between them. For the CDR3, the DNA is TGCAGCGTGAAGGACAGAGGGGAAAAACTGTTTTTT. This codes for CSVKDRGEKLFF.

The chain is built from TRBV19 and TRBJ2-3, with TRBD1 matching 9 bases. This CDR3 spans 16 amino acids. Germline-derived CDR1 and CDR2 are LNHDA and SQIVND (reference sequence). The junction had 10 bases not matched to a gene; V was cut back by 4 bases and J by 5 bases. This CDR3 reads CASSTARQGGIDTQYF. CDR3 nucleotides: TGTGCCAGTAGTACCGCCAGACAGGGGGGGATAGATACGCAGTATTTT.

The chain uses TRBV28 and TRBJ2-7, with a weak D call TRBD2 (6 bases). This CDR3 contains 17 residues. CDR1 and CDR2 (germline): MDHEN, SYDVKM. The V end lost 4 bases, the J end lost 0 bases, and 19 bases lay between the germline ends. CDR3 DNA: TGTGCCAGCAGTTCCCCCTCCCGACGGGGGAGCTCCTACGAGCAGTACTTC. It specifies CASSSPSRRGSSYEQYF.

CDR3 residues: CASSPGTGTIMNTEAFF. DNA of the CDR3: TGTGCCAGCAGCCCCGGGACAGGGACCATCATGAACACTGAAGCTTTCTTT. The V call is TRBV7-9, the J call TRBJ1-1; 9 positions match TRBD1. Germline CDR1 and CDR2: SEHNR and FQNEAQ (reference sequence). This CDR3 region has 17 residues. Trimming took 5 bases from V and 0 from J; bases not matched to a gene: 10.

This chain links TRBV5-4 with TRBJ2-2; 12 bases are shared with TRBD1. The CDR3 spans 17 residues. Per the germline V gene, CDR1 is SGHNT and CDR2 is YYREEE (reference sequence). Trimming removed 0 bases from V and 4 bases from J; junction bases left unmatched: 4. CDR3 coding DNA: TGTGCCAGCAGCTTGGCCGGGGACAGGGGGCTCACCGGGGAGCTGTTTTTT. It codes for CASSLAGDRGLTGELFF.

The chain carries TRBV30 and TRBJ1-1, with 7 bases identical to TRBD1. CDR1 is GTSNPN, CDR2 SVGIG, per germline (reference sequence). The ends lost 3 bases at V and 4 bases at J; junction bases unmatched: 5. The CDR3 runs to 13 residues. The CDR3 bases are TGTGCCTGGAGCTTACAGGGGTTCACTGAAGCTTTCTTT. This codes for CAWSLQGFTEAFF.

The J gene is TRBJ2-1, the V gene TRBV6-4; 11 bases agree with TRBD2. Germline trimming cut 4 bases from V and 3 bases from J; bases unmatched to any gene: 2. The CDR3 length is 15 residues. CDR1 is MRHNA and CDR2 is SNTAGT in the germline V gene. CDR3 bases: TGTGCCAGCAGTGTCCTAGCGGGGGGCTACAATGAGCAGTTCTTC. Translated, it gives CASSVLAGGYNEQFF.

This sequence joins TRBV7-8 and TRBJ1-3; D not certain. Trimming shortened V by 1 base and J by 3 bases, and 10 bases separated the two germline ends. The V gene's germline CDR1 is SGHVS and CDR2 FQNEAQ. The CDR3 runs to 15 residues. As DNA, the CDR3 is TGTGCCAGCAGCTTAGGCCAGGCAGGTGGAAACACCATATATTTT. It encodes CASSLGQAGGNTIYF.

This chain uses TRBV19 with TRBJ2-3, with TRBD1 matching 7 bases. Looked up from germline, CDR1 is LNHDA and CDR2 is SQIVND (reference sequence). V gave up 2 bases and J gave up 4 bases; unmatched junction bases: 12. This CDR3 contains 17 residues. In DNA form, the CDR3 reads TGTGCCAGTAGTATAAACAGGGGTCCCTATGAACCAGATACGCAGTATTTT. The encoded protein is CASSINRGPYEPDTQYF.

The chain recombines TRBV14 with TRBJ1-3; no clear D. V lost 1 base to trimming and J lost 8 bases, with 6 bases between them. CDR3 length equals 12 residues. Germline lookup yields CDR1 SGHDN and CDR2 FVKESK. CDR3 DNA sequence: TGTGCCAGCAGCCAAGCCCCAGACACCATATATTTT. The encoded protein is CASSQAPDTIYF.

This chain uses TRBV27 with TRBJ1-1, with TRBD1 as a possible D gene (5 bases). Trimming took 0 bases from V and 1 from J, leaving 9 bases between them. Germline V lookup: CDR1 MNHEY, CDR2 SMNVEV (reference sequence). The CDR3 covers 15 residues. CDR3 sequence reads: CASSLSRGGNTEAFF. The CDR3 nucleotides are TGTGCCAGCAGTTTATCGCGGGGGGGGAACACTGAAGCTTTCTTT.

The chain uses TRBV9 and TRBJ1-6, with 7 bases aligning to TRBD1. The CDR3 runs to 16 residues. CDR1 and CDR2 (germline): SGDLS, YYNGEE. With 2 bases clipped from V and 6 bases from J, the junction kept 8 bases outside the gene matches. CDR3 loop: CASSVQDRSLNSPLHF. CDR3 in DNA: TGTGCCAGCAGCGTCCAGGACAGGTCACTTAATTCACCCCTCCACTTT.

This clone occurred a few times. The chain recombines TRBV15 with TRBJ1-5; D not resolved. Germline-derived CDR1 and CDR2 are LNHNV and YYDKDF (reference sequence). Between the trimmed V and J ends, which lost 0 bases and 4 bases, there was a span of 16 bases. This CDR3 contains 17 residues. This chain's CDR3 is CATSRDPRAPGNQPQHF. The CDR3 nucleotides read TGTGCCACCAGCAGAGATCCAAGGGCCCCGGGGAATCAGCCCCAGCATTTT.

The chain combines TRBV9 with TRBJ1-4, with 7 bases aligning to TRBD1. V lost 0 bases and J lost 0; bases outside the gene matches: 2. The CDR3 totals 16 residues. CDR1 and CDR2 (germline): SGDLS, YYNGEE. The chain's CDR3 is CASSVGTGTTNEKLFF. The CDR3 nucleotides are TGTGCCAGCAGCGTAGGGACAGGAACAACTAATGAAAAACTGTTTTTT.

This clone has only one observation. The chain carries TRBV7-9 and TRBJ1-4, with 8 bases fitting TRBD1. J gave up 8 bases and V 3 bases, and 8 bases lay outside the gene matches. This CDR3 is 15 amino acids long. Germline V lookup: CDR1 SEHNR, CDR2 FQNEAQ (reference sequence). The CDR3 bases are TGTGCCAGCAGCTTTGGGACAGGTGGAAGGGAAAAACTGTTTTTT. The encoded protein is CASSFGTGGREKLFF.

The gene calls are TRBV19 and TRBJ2-4, with D perhaps matching TRBD1 (6 bases). CDR1 and CDR2 (germline): LNHDA, SQIVND (reference sequence). Trimming pared 6 bases from V and 6 bases from J, leaving 24 bases between. The CDR3 loop spans 17 amino acids. CDR3 DNA: TGTGCCAGTAGGCAGACAGGAGAAAACCAGAGGAGAAACATTCAGTACTTC. Its translation: CASRQTGENQRRNIQYF.

This chain connects TRBV5-3 to TRBJ2-5, with 8 bases identical to TRBD1. TRBV5-3 is given ORF status, its function remaining uncertain. The V and J ends lost 4 bases and 5 bases, in that order; junction bases with no gene match: 4. The CDR3 consists of 13 residues. The CDR3 protein is CARSRQGTETQYF. The CDR3 region has the DNA TGTGCCAGAAGCCGACAGGGGACCGAGACCCAGTACTTC.

The chain is built from TRBV6-5 and TRBJ2-7; 11 positions match TRBD1. Germline V gene data show CDR1 as MNHEY and CDR2 as SVGAGI. The ends lost 10 bases at V and 2 bases at J; junction bases unmatched: 7. The CDR3 runs 14 residues. Here the CDR3 DNA reads TGTGCCACCTTAGGGACAGGGGGACCCTACGAGCAGTACTTC. Translated, it gives CATLGTGGPYEQYF.

The chain carries TRBV29-1 and TRBJ2-1; D unclear. The V and J ends lost 7 bases and 5 bases respectively, with 9 bases between them. There are 11 residues in the CDR3. Germline CDR1 reads SQVTM; CDR2 reads ANQGSEA. CDR3 loop: CSGRQNNEQFF. CDR3 in DNA: TGCAGCGGGCGGCAGAACAATGAGCAGTTCTTC.

This clone was seen more than once but under ten times. The V gene is TRBV3-1 (or the pseudogene TRBV3-2), the J gene TRBJ2-1; 8 bases are a match to TRBD2. CDR1 LGHDT and CDR2 YNNKEL come from the germline V gene (reference sequence). The CDR3 has 17 amino acids. J lost 1 base, V lost 6 bases, and 11 bases had no gene match. The CDR3 DNA reads as TGTGCCAGCAGTCCCGCCGGAGGCGGGGGGTCCTACAATGAGCAGTTCTTC. Translation: CASSPAGGGGSYNEQFF.

The gene calls are TRBV6-5 and TRBJ1-1, with D maybe TRBD1 (6 bases). The germline CDR1 and CDR2 sequences are MNHEY and SVGAGI. The length of the CDR3 is 14 residues. The V end lost 7 bases, the J end lost 4 bases, and 16 bases lay between the germline ends. The CDR3 sequence: CASTQSDRLTEAFF. In DNA, the CDR3 is TGTGCCAGCACTCAATCCGACAGGCTCACTGAAGCTTTCTTT.

The chain employs TRBV6-5 and TRBJ2-7, with D possibly matching TRBD1 (6 bases). CDR1 and CDR2 from the germline V gene are MNHEY and SVGAGI. The CDR3 loop spans 11 amino acids. Trimming removed 7 bases from V and 7 bases from J, with 11 bases in between. The chain's CDR3 is CASNRVGEQYF. The CDR3 DNA is TGTGCCAGCAACAGGGTGGGGGAGCAGTACTTC.

V is TRBV4-2 and J is TRBJ1-4; D is possibly TRBD1 (5 bases). The CDR3 contains 15 residues. CDR1 LGHNA and CDR2 YNFKEQ come from the germline V gene. V lost 4 bases, J lost 5 bases, and 14 bases lay in between. CDR3 loop: CASSLMPGSNEKLFF. The CDR3 coding sequence is TGTGCCAGCAGCCTGATGCCAGGGTCAAATGAAAAACTGTTTTTT.

CDR3 sequence: CASSDSVNQPQHF. For the CDR3, the DNA is TGCGCCAGCAGTGATTCAGTCAATCAGCCCCAGCATTTT. The rearrangement uses TRBV10-1 and TRBJ1-5, with no clear D. The CDR3 runs to 13 residues. The V end lost 3 bases, the J end lost 3 bases, and 6 bases lay between the germline ends. Per germline, CDR1 WNHNN and CDR2 SYGVQD (reference sequence).